The 17 T cell receptor beta chains below all came from one sample that was sequenced in a study of tumor and adjacent non-tumor tissue in lung cancer. TCRbeta libraries were built with three rounds of nested PCR, modified from ARM-PCR. One entry per CDR3 protein, called by TCRdb with MiXCR from the multiplex PCR reads. The table includes about 75,000 distinct CDR3 sequences, 65% to 75% detected once. This sample's RNA came from whole unsorted tissue. The normal lung tissue was taken more than 3 cm from the tumor edge. Specimen: distant non-tumor lung tissue. The receptors here all came from a woman aged 45-65 years with non-small cell lung cancer.

This clonotype was found a few times. Possible read error: a much larger clone is one base away. The chain joins TRBV20-1 to TRBJ2-2; 7 positions agree with TRBD1. The CDR3 totals 13 residues. Germline V gene data show CDR1 as DFQATT and CDR2 as SNEGSKA (reference sequence). The CDR3 nucleotides are TGCAGTGCTAGGACAGGGTTGACCGGGAAGCTGTTTTTT. It codes for CSARTGLTGKLFF.

The CDR3 region is CVSRGTDVYGYTF. The CDR3 bases are TGTGTTAGTCGTGGGACAGACGTCTATGGCTACACCTTC. The chain is built from TRBV19 and TRBJ1-2; the match to TRBD1 covers 7 bases. From germline, CDR1 is LNHDA and CDR2 SQIVND (reference sequence). This CDR3 region has 13 residues.

As regards this clonotype: A single base separates this from a much larger clone, so it may be a read error. The chain couples TRBV6-2 or TRBV6-3 to TRBJ2-1; 14 bases are a match to TRBD2. The CDR3 runs 15 residues. CDR1 is MNHEY, CDR2 SVGEGT, per germline. The CDR3 here is CASRGTSGGYNEEFF. The CDR3, as DNA: TGTGCCAGCAGGGGGACTAGCGGGGGCTACAATGAGGAGTTCTTC.

This clonotype was seen at least ten times. This sequence joins TRBV5-6 and TRBJ2-1; 10 bases are a match to TRBD2. The germline gives CDR1 SGHDT, CDR2 YYEEEE. This CDR3 region has 16 residues. With 4 bases clipped from V and 5 bases from J, the junction kept 9 bases outside the gene matches. DNA of the CDR3: TGTGCCAGCAGCATCGCCGGGACTAGCGTCCACAATGAGCAGTTCTTC. Protein: CASSIAGTSVHNEQFF.

This clonotype has a count of ten or more. V gene TRBV12-3 or TRBV12-4 combines with J gene TRBJ2-3; 9 bases fit TRBD2. This CDR3 comprises 17 residues. The V segment lost 3 bases and the J segment 4 bases; nucleotides outside the gene matches: 11. CDR3 bases: TGTGCCAGCAGTTTTCATGTGGCGGGAGGGCCCTCAGATACGCAGTATTTT. As protein: CASSFHVAGGPSDTQYF.

A note on this clonotype: One end of the junction varies from germline; a read error may be responsible. The V call is TRBV11-2, the J call TRBJ1-6; D ambiguous. This CDR3 region has 16 residues. Germline CDR1 is SGHAT and CDR2 is FQNNGV. The CDR3 DNA follows: TGTGCCAGCGGCTTGGAGTACAGTCCCTATAATTCACCCCTCCAGTTT. Its translation is CASGLEYSPYNSPLQF. The full variable domain, completed using reference TRBV11-2 and TRBJ1-6, is EAGVAQSPRYKIIEKRQSVAFWCNPISGHATLYWYQQILGQGPKLLIQFQNNGVVDDSQLPKDRFSAERLKGVDSTLKIQPAKLEDSAVYLCASGLEYSPYNSPLQFGNGTRLTVT.

The chain is built from TRBV19 and TRBJ2-7; 7 bases agree with TRBD2. CDR3 length equals 14 residues. V lost 5 bases and J lost 7; bases outside the gene matches: 11. Germline CDR1 reads LNHDA; CDR2 reads SQIVND (reference sequence). The chain's CDR3 is CASSPGGGAREQYF. The CDR3 DNA is TGTGCCAGTAGTCCGGGAGGAGGGGCCAGGGAGCAGTACTTC.

For this clonotype: The conserved final phenylalanine or tryptophan is absent from the CDR3, which likely points to a read error. Because the CDR3's place on the DNA is in doubt, the DNA is left out and the CDR3 is given as listed by TCRdb. The chain uses TRBV6-5 and TRBJ1-2; no check of the table's D call, TRBD1, against the DNA was made. The germline CDR1 and CDR2 sequences are MNHEY and SVGAGI. The CDR3 is made up of 14 amino acids, end residues included. The CDR3 spells CASSSTGTYHGYAL.

In the case of this clonotype: Germline and junction disagree at one end, which may indicate a read error. The chain has TRBV20-1 and TRBJ2-3, with 11 bases matching TRBD2. The CDR3 is 14 residues long. CDR1 DFQATT and CDR2 SNEGSKA come from the germline V gene (reference sequence). CDR3: CSAIAGGPRDTQYF. The CDR3 DNA reads TGCAGTGCTATAGCGGGAGGGCCGAGAGATACGCAGTATTTC.

This rearrangement joins TRBV4-2 to TRBJ2-1; a possible D gene is TRBD2 (6 bases). This CDR3 spans 18 amino acids. Germline V gene lookup returns CDR1 LGHNA and CDR2 YNFKEQ. The ends were cut back, 4 bases at V and 0 bases at J, with 19 bases in the middle. DNA of the CDR3: TGTGCCAGCAGCCCTACTATCGGAGGGCACAGCTCCTACAATGAGCAGTTCTTC. Translating it yields CASSPTIGGHSSYNEQFF.

This clonotype was found once. Likely a read error: the CDR3 ends without its conserved phenylalanine or tryptophan. The V and J genes are TRBV29-1 and TRBJ2-1, with 8 bases fitting TRBD1. CDR1 and CDR2 (germline): SQVTM, ANQGSEA. The CDR3 spans 14 residues. In DNA, the CDR3 is TGCAGCATTGAAAAGCCAGGACAGGGCTATGAGCAGTTCCTC. Translated, it gives CSIEKPGQGYEQFL.

The table lists this clonotype with a few counts. A read error may explain this, as a much larger clone is one base away. The V call is TRBV6-2 or TRBV6-3, the J call TRBJ2-7; D not resolved. CDR1 and CDR2 (germline): MNHEY, SVGEGT. The V gene lost 6 bases and the J gene lost 3 bases, with 9 bases spanning the gap. The CDR3 has 12 residues. The CDR3 sequence: CASRHDNYEQYF. The DNA of the CDR3 is TGTGCCAGCAGACACGACAACTACGAGCAGTACTTC.

About this clonotype itself: A single base separates this from a much larger clone, so it may be a read error. The rearrangement links TRBV6-1 to TRBJ1-6; 10 bases match TRBD1. CDR1 and CDR2 from the germline V gene are MNHNS and SASEGT. The CDR3 has 15 amino acids. After removal of 4 bases from V and 15 bases from J, the junction contained 12 bases not matched to a gene. The CDR3 is CASSAFGQGVEVLHF. In nucleotides, the CDR3 is TGTGCCAGCAGTGCCTTCGGACAGGGGGTAGAGGTCCTCCACTTT.

In regard to this clonotype: At one end the junction does not follow the germline gene, possibly because of a read error. DNA of the CDR3: TGCAGTGCTAAACTAACCAGCCAAGAGACTCAGTACTTC. The encoded protein is CSAKLTSQETQYF. J is TRBJ2-5 and V is TRBV20-1; D is undetermined. This CDR3 is built from 13 residues. Per germline, CDR1 DFQATT and CDR2 SNEGSKA (reference sequence).

As concerns this clonotype: A much larger clone differs from this one at a single base, so this may be a read error. DNA for the CDR3: TGTACCATCAGTGATCCGTTTTACGAGCAGTACTTC. It translates to CTISDPFYEQYF. V is TRBV10-3 and J is TRBJ2-7; D uncertain. Germline V CDR1 and CDR2: ENHRY, SYGVKD. CDR3 size: 12 residues.

About this clonotype itself: A much larger clonotype is one base distant, so this may be a read error. V usage is TRBV6-1 and J usage is TRBJ2-1; 8 bases align to TRBD2. V lost 7 bases to trimming and J lost 10 bases; unmatched junction nucleotides: 12. This CDR3 is 14 amino acids long. Looked up from germline, CDR1 is MNHNS and CDR2 is SASEGT. CDR3: CASIHGRAVEEQFF. CDR3 DNA sequence: TGTGCCAGCATCCACGGGAGGGCGGTCGAAGAGCAGTTCTTC.

Notes on this clonotype: A much larger clone is a single base away; this may be a read error. The chain joins TRBV6-1 to TRBJ2-1; TRBD2 agrees at 7 bases. The CDR3 sequence is 14 residues long. Germline V gives CDR1 MNHNS, CDR2 SASEGT. V shed 7 bases, J shed 8 bases, and the junction held 11 bases outside the gene matches. The chain's CDR3 is CASKAGEIGDEQFF. CDR3 DNA: TGTGCCAGCAAGGCGGGGGAAATCGGCGATGAGCAGTTCTTC.